This is a list of T cell receptor beta chains from one sample in a study of T cells after yellow fever vaccination. TCRdb reanalysed the 5' RACE reads using MiXCR and keeps one entry per CDR3 protein. The table includes 250,000 or so distinct CDR3 sequences, around 3.5% detected once. The specimen was PBMCs, collected 15 days after the yellow fever booster vaccination. These receptors all come from a man between 18 and 35 years old who received the YFV17D yellow fever vaccine. Each CDR3 is given with its conserved first and last residue.

CDR3aa,len,j_gene,v_gene
CASSILNGGNTEAFF,15,TRBJ1-1,TRBV19
CASSPTPGTGGYEQYF,16,TRBJ2-7,TRBV18
CASSQGSNTEAFF,13,TRBJ1-1,TRBV18
CSARTGGDEQFF,12,TRBJ2-1,TRBV20-1
CASSRADFTGELFF,14,TRBJ2-2,TRBV5-1
CASSIGGKYSPLHF,14,TRBJ1-6,TRBV19
CASSLRRSQETQYF,14,TRBJ2-5,TRBV7-9
CASSSWHSDYGYTF,14,TRBJ1-2,TRBV19
CSAVILLGGSEQFF,14,TRBJ2-1,TRBV29-1
CASRGERTSGNKNIQYF,17,TRBJ2-4,TRBV12-3/TRBV12-4
CASRPRRGGNTIYF,14,TRBJ1-3,TRBV6-6
CASSLTQGGRSEAFF,15,TRBJ1-1,TRBV6-5
CASSERGRQETQYF,14,TRBJ2-5,TRBV7-9
CASSERFVNTEAFF,14,TRBJ1-1,TRBV6-1
CATKGRDRTDTQYF,14,TRBJ2-3,TRBV24-1
CASSQGPGSEAIHYGYTF,18,TRBJ1-2,TRBV4-1
CASSPGPRREAFF,13,TRBJ1-1,TRBV7-2
CASSLASRSSSYNEQFF,17,TRBJ2-1,TRBV5-1
CAISGQSNQPQHF,13,TRBJ1-5,TRBV10-3
CASSLGGQGPTDTQYF,16,TRBJ2-3,TRBV11-2
CASSLMGGGAYSTEAFF,17,TRBJ1-1,TRBV7-9
CASSYGRQHLNTGELFF,17,TRBJ2-2,TRBV7-3
CASAWAGWYEQYF,13,TRBJ2-7,TRBV5-1
CSARGTALSGSEAFF,15,TRBJ1-1,TRBV20-1
CASSVGGPWGHTQYF,15,TRBJ2-3,TRBV9
CASSNQGKEAGELFF,15,TRBJ2-2,TRBV11-1
CASSNRRDSSSYEQYF,16,TRBJ2-7,TRBV5-1
CSAPGGLEAFF,11,TRBJ1-1,TRBV20-1
CAIRGGANEQFF,12,TRBJ2-1,TRBV10-3
CASSLVWTEAFF,12,TRBJ1-1,TRBV11-2
CASPLPRLNTEAFF,14,TRBJ1-1,TRBV19
CASSLGRGLGYNEQFF,16,TRBJ2-1,TRBV7-9
CASSPLWRGENTGELFF,17,TRBJ2-2,TRBV12-3/TRBV12-4
CASTPRAPQGTQYF,14,TRBJ2-5,TRBV7-3
CASSRDAPNTGELFF,15,TRBJ2-2,TRBV5-1
CASSFGTGWETQYF,14,TRBJ2-5,TRBV5-1
CASSTSPSTDTQYF,14,TRBJ2-3,TRBV7-9
CASSSRRGALYNEQFF,16,TRBJ2-1,TRBV12-3/TRBV12-4
CSARYLSGISSYEQYF,16,TRBJ2-7,TRBV20-1
CASSDYTGELFF,12,TRBJ2-2,TRBV5-4
CASGKGANTEAFF,13,TRBJ1-1,TRBV12-3/TRBV12-4
CASSPGGPGNTIYF,14,TRBJ1-3,TRBV5-1
CASSLRGTNTGELFF,15,TRBJ2-2,TRBV12-3/TRBV12-4
CASSSDKNTEAFF,13,TRBJ1-1,TRBV7-3
CASTLQGAISEQYF,14,TRBJ2-7,TRBV5-1
CAGSLSSGDETQYF,14,TRBJ2-5,TRBV9
CASSHGREWSIQYF,14,TRBJ2-4,TRBV7-9
CASSLETSPYEQYF,14,TRBJ2-7,TRBV5-1
CASLTSRDVNNEQFF,15,TRBJ2-1,TRBV23-1
CASSFGGFYEQYF,13,TRBJ2-7,TRBV5-1
CASSPGTVGDTQYF,14,TRBJ2-3,TRBV7-8
CASKGQGGNNEQFF,14,TRBJ2-1,TRBV4-1
CASSLKTPNTGELFF,15,TRBJ2-2,TRBV7-9
CASSLRDRGSDTQYF,15,TRBJ2-3,TRBV12-3/TRBV12-4
CSVAYGYTF,9,TRBJ1-2,TRBV29-1
CASSQGPSSGNEQFF,15,TRBJ2-1,TRBV5-5
CASSLVVADTQYF,13,TRBJ2-3,TRBV5-6